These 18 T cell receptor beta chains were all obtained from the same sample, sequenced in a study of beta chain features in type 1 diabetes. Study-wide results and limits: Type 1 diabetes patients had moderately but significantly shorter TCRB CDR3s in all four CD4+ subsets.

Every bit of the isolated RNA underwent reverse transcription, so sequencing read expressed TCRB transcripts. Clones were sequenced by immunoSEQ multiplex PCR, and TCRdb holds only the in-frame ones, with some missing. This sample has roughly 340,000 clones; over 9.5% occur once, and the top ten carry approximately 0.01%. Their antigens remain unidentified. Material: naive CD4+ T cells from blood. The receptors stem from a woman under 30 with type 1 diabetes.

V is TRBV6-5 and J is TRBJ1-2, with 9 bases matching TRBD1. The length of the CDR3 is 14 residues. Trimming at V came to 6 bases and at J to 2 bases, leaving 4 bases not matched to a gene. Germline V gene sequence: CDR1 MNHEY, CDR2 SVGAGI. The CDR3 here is CASRAGTGNYGYTF. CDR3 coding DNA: TGTGCCAGCAGGGCCGGGACAGGGAACTATGGCTACACCTTC.

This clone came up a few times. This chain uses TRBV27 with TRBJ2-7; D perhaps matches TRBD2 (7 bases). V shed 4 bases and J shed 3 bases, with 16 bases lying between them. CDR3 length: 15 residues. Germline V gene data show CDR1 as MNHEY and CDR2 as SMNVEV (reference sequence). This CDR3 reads CASSSRGGGIYEQYF. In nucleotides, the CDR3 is TGTGCCAGCAGTTCCCGGGGAGGGGGGATCTACGAGCAGTACTTC.

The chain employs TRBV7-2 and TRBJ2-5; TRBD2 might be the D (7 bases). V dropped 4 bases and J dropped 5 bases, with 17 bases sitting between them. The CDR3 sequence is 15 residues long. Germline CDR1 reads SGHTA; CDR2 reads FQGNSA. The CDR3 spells CASSSQQGGLETQYF. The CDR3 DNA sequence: TGTGCCAGCAGCTCTCAACAGGGAGGGCTTGAGACCCAGTACTTC.

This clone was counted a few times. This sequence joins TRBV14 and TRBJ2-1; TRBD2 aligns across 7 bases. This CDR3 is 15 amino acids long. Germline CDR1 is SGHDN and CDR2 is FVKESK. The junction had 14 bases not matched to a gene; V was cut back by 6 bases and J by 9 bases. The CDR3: CASSPRGSSGGEQFF. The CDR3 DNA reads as TGTGCCAGCAGTCCTAGAGGGAGCTCGGGGGGTGAGCAGTTCTTC.

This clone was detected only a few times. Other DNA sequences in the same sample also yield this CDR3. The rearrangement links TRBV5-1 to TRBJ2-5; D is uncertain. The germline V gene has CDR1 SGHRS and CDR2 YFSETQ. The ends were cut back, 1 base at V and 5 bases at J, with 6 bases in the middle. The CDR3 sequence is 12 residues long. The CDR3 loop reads CASSLPEETQYF. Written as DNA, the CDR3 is TGCGCCAGCAGCTTGCCCGAGGAGACCCAGTACTTC.

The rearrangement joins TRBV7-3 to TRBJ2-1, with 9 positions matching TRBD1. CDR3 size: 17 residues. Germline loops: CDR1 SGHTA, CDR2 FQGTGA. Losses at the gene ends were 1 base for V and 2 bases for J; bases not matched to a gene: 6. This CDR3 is CASSLKPGTGTYNEQFF. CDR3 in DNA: TGTGCCAGCAGCTTAAAACCCGGGACAGGGACCTACAATGAGCAGTTCTTC.

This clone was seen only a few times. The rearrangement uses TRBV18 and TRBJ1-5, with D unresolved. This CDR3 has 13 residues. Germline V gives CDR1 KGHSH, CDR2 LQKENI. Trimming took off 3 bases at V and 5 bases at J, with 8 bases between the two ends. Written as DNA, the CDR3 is TGTGCCAGCTCACCCACAGCGGATCAGCCCCAGCATTTT. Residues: CASSPTADQPQHF.

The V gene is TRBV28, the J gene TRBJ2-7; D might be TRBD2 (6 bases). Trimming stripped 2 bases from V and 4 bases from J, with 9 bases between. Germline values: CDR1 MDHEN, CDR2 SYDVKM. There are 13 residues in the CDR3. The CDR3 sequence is CASSLPGGYEQYF. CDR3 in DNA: TGTGCCAGCAGTTTACCTGGGGGGTACGAGCAGTACTTC.

CDR3 in amino acids: CASSWVGPAYEKLFF. CDR3 bases: TGTGCCAGCAGCTGGGTGGGGCCAGCATATGAAAAACTGTTTTTT. The V gene is TRBV7-9, the J gene TRBJ1-4, with D possibly matching TRBD1 (5 bases). The CDR3 has 15 amino acids. Deletions cut 4 bases from V and 6 bases from J, with 15 bases between. Germline V gene sequence: CDR1 SEHNR, CDR2 FQNEAQ (reference sequence).

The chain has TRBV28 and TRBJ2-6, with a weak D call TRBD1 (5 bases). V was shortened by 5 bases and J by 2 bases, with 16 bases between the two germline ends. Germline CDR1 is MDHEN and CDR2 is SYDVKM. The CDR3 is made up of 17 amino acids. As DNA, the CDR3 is TGTGCCAGCAGTGGACGCCAGGGTGGAACTGGGGCCAACGTCCTGACTTTC. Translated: CASSGRQGGTGANVLTF.

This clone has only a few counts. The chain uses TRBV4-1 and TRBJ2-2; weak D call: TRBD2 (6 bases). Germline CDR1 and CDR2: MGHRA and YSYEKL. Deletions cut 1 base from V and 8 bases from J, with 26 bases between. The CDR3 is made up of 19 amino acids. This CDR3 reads CASSQVKAPLGGVKGELFF. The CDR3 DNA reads TGCGCCAGCAGCCAAGTAAAGGCCCCTCTGGGGGGAGTGAAGGGGGAGCTGTTTTTT.

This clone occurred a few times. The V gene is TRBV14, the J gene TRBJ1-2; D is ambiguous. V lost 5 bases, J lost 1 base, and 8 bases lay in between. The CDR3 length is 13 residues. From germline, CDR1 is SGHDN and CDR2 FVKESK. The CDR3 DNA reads TGTGCCAGCAGCAGCGCGTTTAACTATGGCTACACCTTC. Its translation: CASSSAFNYGYTF.

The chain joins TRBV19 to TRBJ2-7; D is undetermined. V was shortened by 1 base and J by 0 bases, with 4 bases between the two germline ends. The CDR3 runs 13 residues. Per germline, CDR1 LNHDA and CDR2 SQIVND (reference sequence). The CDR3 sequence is CASSIGGSYEQYF. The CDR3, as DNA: TGTGCCAGTAGTATAGGAGGCTCCTACGAGCAGTACTTC.

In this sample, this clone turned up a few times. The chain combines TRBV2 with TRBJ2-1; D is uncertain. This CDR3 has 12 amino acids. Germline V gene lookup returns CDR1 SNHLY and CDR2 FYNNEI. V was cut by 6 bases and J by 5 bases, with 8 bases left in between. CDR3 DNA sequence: TGTGCCAGCAGAGAGTTAGACAATGAGCAGTTCTTC. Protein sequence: CASRELDNEQFF.

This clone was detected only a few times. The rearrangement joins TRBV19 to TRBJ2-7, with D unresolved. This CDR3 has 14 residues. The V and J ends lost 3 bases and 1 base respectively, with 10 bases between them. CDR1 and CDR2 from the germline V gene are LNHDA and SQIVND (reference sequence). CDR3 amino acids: CASSISGASYEQYF. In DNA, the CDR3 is TGTGCCAGTAGTATCTCTGGAGCATCCTACGAGCAGTACTTC.

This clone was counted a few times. Here the CDR3 DNA reads TGTGCCAGCAGCTTACCACAGCTCACAGATACGCAGTATTTT. This codes for CASSLPQLTDTQYF. The V gene is TRBV7-9, the J gene TRBJ2-3; D remains unclear. Between the trimmed V and J ends, which lost 2 bases and 2 bases, there was a span of 8 bases. This CDR3 spans 14 amino acids. Germline CDR1 SEHNR, CDR2 FQNEAQ (reference sequence).

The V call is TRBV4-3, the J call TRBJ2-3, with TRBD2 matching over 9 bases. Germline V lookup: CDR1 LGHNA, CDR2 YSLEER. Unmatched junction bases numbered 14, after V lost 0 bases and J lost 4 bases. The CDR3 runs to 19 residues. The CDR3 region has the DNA TGCGCCAGCAGCCAAGATGGGCTTGCGGGGGGGGCCTTCCCAGATACGCAGTATTTT. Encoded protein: CASSQDGLAGGAFPDTQYF.

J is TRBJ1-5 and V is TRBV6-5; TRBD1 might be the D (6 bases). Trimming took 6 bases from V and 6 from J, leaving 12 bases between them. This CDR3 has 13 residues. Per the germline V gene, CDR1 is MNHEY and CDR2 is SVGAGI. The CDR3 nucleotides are TGTGCCAGCAGCCGGACAGTCCGTCAGCCCCAGCATTTT. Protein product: CASSRTVRQPQHF.